This paragraph reports one T cell receptor (beta chain). Its specificity is unknown. This record belongs to a study of Tregs in tolerant kidney transplant recipients. An overnight rest at 37°C with 150 to 250 IU/ml IL-2 preceded regulatory T cell sorting from thawed PBMCs. Study findings and constraints: Changing PCR primers prevented nucleotide comparison between some patients' samples. Validation in larger populations is needed because few patients were studied. No direct test of biological reproducibility was done here.

This CDR3 region has 15 residues. Germline V gene data show CDR1 as SGHDN and CDR2 as FVKESK. V dropped 1 base and J dropped 4 bases, with 14 bases sitting between them. Sequencing was performed with immunoSEQ multiplex PCR; in TCRdb, only in-frame clones are kept and a portion is missing. In the table there are 60,000 or so clones, over 75% of which are singletons. V is TRBV14 and J is TRBJ2-7, with D tentatively TRBD2 (6 bases). The sequencing used Tregs from blood, collected before the transplant. This clonotype was obtained from a human donor who received a combined kidney and bone marrow transplant. CDR3 sequence: CASSQGGTGKYEQYF. CDR3 bases: TGTGCCAGCAGCCAAGGGGGGACTGGGAAATACGAGCAGTACTTC.